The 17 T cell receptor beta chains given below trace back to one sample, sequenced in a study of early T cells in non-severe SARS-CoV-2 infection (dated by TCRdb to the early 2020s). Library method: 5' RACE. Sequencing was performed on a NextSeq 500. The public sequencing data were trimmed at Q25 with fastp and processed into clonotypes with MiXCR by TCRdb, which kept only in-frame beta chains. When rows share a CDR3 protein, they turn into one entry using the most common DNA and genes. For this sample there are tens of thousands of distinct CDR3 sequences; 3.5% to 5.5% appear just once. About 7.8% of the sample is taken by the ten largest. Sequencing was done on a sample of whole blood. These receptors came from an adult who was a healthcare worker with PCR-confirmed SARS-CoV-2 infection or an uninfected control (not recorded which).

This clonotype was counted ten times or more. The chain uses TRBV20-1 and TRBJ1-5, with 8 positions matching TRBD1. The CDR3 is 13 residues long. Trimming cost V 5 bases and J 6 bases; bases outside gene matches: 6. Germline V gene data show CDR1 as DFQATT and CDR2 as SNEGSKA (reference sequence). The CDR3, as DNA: TGCAGTGCTTCGACAGGGGAAGTTCAGCCCCAGCATTTT. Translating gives CSASTGEVQPQHF.

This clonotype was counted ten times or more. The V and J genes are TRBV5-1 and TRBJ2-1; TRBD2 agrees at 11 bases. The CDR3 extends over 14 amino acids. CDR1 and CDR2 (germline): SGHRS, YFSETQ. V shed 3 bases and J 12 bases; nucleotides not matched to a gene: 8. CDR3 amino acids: CASSWDRTSGLQFF. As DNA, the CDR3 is TGCGCCAGCAGCTGGGATAGGACTAGCGGGTTGCAGTTCTTC.

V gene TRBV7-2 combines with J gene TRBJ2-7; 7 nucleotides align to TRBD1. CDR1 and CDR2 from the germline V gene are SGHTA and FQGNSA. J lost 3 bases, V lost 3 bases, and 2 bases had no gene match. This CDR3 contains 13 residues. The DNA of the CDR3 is TGTGCCAGCAGCTTTCGGACAGGCTACGAGCAGTACTTC. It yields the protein CASSFRTGYEQYF.

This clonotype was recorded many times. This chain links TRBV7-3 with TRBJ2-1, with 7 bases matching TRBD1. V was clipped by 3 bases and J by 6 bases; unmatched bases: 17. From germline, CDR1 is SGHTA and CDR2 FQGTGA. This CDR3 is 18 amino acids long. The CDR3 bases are TGTGCCAGCAGCTTGACCATAACAACCGGGACAGAAGTCAATGAGCAGTTCTTC. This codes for CASSLTITTGTEVNEQFF.

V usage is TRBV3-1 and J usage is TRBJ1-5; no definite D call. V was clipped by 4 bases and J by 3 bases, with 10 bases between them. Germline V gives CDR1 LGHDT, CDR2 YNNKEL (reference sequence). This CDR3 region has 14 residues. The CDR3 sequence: CASSLRGANQPQHF. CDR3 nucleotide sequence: TGTGCCAGCAGCCTGCGGGGTGCCAATCAGCCCCAGCATTTT.

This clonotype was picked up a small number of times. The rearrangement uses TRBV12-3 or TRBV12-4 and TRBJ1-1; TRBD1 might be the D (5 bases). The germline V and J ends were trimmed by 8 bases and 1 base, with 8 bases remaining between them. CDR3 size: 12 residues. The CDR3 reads CASSQGNTEAFF. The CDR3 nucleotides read TGTGCCAGCTCGCAGGGGAACACTGAAGCTTTCTTT.

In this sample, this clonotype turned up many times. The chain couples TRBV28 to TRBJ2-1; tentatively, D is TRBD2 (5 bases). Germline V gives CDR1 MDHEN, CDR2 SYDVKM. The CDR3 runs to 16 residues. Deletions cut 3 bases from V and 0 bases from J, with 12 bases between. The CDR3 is CASSLGRARSYNEQFF. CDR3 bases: TGTGCCAGCAGTTTGGGGAGAGCCCGCTCCTACAATGAGCAGTTCTTC. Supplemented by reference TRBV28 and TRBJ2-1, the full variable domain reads DVKVTQSSRYLVKRTGEKVFLECVQDMDHENMFWYRQDPGLGLRLIYFSYDVKMKEKGDIPEGYSVSREKKERFSLILESASTNQTSMYLCASSLGRARSYNEQFFGPGTRLTVL.

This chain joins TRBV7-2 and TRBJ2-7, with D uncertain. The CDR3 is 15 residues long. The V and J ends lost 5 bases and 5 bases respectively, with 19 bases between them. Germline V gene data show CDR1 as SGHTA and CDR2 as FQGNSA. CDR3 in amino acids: CASSAQVIIVDEQYF. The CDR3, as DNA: TGTGCCAGCAGCGCCCAGGTTATAATAGTCGACGAGCAGTACTTC. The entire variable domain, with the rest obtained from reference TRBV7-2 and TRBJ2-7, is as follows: GAGVSQSPSNKVTEKGKDVELRCDPISGHTALYWYRQSLGQGLEFLIYFQGNSAPDKSGLPSDRFSAERTGGSVSTLTIQRTQQEDSAVYLCASSAQVIIVDEQYFGPGTRLTVT.

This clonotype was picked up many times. Here the CDR3 DNA reads TGTGCCTGGAGCAGAGGGGCGCACACTGAAGCTTTCTTT. It codes for CAWSRGAHTEAFF. The V and J genes are TRBV30 and TRBJ1-1, with D possibly TRBD1 on 5 matching bases. This CDR3 contains 13 residues. V lost 3 bases and J 3 bases, leaving 11 bases between the germline ends. The germline CDR1 and CDR2 sequences are GTSNPN and SVGIG (reference sequence).

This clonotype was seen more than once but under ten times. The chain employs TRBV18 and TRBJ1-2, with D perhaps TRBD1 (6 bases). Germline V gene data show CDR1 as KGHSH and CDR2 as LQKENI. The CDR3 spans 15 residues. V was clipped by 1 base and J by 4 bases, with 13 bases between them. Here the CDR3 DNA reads TGTGCCAGCTCACCACTTAAGGGGGGTCTCTATGGCTACACCTTC. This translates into CASSPLKGGLYGYTF.

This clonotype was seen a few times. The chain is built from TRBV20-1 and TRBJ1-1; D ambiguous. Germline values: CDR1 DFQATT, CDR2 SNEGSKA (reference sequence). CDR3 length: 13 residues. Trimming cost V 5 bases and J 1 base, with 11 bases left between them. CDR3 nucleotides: TGCAGTGCTCAACCAGCTGGGAACACTGAAGCTTTCTTT. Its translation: CSAQPAGNTEAFF.

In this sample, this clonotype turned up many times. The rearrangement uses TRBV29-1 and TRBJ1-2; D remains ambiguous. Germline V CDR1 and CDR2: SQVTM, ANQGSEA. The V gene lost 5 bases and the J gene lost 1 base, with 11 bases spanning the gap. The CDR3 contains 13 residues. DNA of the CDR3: TGCAGCGTTTCTAAGGGTGATAACTATGGCTACACCTTC. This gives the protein CSVSKGDNYGYTF.

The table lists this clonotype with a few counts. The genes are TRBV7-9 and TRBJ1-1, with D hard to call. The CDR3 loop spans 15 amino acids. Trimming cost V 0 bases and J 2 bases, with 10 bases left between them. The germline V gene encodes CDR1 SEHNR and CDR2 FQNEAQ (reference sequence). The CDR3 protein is CASSLAPGSNTEAFF. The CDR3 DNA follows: TGTGCCAGCAGCTTAGCCCCAGGCTCTAACACTGAAGCTTTCTTT.

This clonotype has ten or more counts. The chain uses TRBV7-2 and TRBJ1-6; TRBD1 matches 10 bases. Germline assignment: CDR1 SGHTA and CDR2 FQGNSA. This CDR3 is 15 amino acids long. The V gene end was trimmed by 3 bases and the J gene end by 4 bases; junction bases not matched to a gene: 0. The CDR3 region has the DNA TGTGCCAGCAGCTTGGACAGGGGGTATAATTCACCCCTCCACTTT. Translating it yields CASSLDRGYNSPLHF.

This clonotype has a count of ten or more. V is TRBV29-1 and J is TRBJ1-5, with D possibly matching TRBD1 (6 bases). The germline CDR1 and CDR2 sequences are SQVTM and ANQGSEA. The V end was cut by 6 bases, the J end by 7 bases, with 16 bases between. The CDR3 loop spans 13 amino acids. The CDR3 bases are TGCAGCGTGGCGGGACATCCAGACCAGCCCCAGCATTTT. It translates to CSVAGHPDQPQHF.

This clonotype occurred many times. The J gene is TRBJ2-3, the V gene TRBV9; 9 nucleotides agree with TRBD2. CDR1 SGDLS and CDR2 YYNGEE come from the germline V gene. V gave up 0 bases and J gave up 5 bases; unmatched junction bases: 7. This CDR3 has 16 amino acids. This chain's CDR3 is CASSVASRGGLDTQYF. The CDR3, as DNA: TGTGCCAGCAGCGTAGCATCGCGGGGGGGCCTAGATACGCAGTATTTT.

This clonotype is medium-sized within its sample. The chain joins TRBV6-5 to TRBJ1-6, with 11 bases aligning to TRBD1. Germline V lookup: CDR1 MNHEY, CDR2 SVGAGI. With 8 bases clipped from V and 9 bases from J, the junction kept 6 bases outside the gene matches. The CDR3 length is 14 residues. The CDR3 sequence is CASGQGTGGSPLHF. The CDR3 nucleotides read TGTGCCAGCGGGCAGGGGACAGGGGGTTCACCCCTCCACTTT.